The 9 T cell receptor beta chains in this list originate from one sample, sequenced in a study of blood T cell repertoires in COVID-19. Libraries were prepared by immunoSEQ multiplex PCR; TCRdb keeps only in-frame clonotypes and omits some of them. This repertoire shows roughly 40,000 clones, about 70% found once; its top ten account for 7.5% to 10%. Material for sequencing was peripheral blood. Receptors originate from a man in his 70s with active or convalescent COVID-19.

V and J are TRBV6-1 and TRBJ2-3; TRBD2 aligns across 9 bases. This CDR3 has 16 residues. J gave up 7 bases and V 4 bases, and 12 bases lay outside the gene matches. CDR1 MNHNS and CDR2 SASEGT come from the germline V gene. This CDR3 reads CASSALGTSRGNTQYF. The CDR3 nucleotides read TGTGCCAGCAGTGCCTTAGGGACTAGCCGGGGAAATACGCAGTATTTT.

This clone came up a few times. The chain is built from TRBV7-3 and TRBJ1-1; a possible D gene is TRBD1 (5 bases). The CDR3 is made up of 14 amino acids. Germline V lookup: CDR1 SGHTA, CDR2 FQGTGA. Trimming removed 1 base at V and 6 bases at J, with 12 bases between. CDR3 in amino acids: CASSLMQGLSEAFF. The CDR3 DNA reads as TGTGCCAGCAGCTTAATGCAGGGTCTCTCTGAAGCTTTCTTT.

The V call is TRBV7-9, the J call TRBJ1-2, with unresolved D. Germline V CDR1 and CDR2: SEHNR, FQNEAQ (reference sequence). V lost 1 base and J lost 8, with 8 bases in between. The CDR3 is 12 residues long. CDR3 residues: CASSLDAGGYTF. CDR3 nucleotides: TGTGCCAGCAGCTTAGACGCCGGGGGCTACACCTTC.

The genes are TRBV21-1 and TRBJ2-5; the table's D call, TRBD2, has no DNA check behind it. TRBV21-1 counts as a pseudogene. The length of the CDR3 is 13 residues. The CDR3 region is CASSNRAPRAQYF. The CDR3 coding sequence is TGTGCCAGCAGCAACCGGGCCCCGCGGGCCCAGTACTTC.

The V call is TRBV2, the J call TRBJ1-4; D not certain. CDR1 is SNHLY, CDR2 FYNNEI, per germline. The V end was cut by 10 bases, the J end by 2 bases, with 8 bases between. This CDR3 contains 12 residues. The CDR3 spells CATMVTNEKLFF. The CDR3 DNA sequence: TGTGCCACTATGGTGACTAATGAAAAACTGTTTTTT.

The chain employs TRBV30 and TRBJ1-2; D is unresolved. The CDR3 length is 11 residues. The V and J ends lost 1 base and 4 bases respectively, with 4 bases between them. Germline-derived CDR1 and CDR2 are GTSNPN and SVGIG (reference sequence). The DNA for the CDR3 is TGTGCCTGGAGTGACGGCTATGGCTACACCTTC. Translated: CAWSDGYGYTF.

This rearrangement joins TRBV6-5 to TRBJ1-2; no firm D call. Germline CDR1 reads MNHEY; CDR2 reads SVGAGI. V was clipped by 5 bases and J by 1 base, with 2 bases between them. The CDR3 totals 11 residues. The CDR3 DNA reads TGTGCCAGCAGTCTTAACTATGGCTACACCTTC. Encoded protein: CASSLNYGYTF.

Here the CDR3 reads CASSPLSNTEAFF. In DNA, the CDR3 is TGTGCCAGCAGCCCCTTATCGAACACTGAAGCTTTCTTT. The chain is built from TRBV7-9 and TRBJ1-1; no firm D call. V lost 5 bases, J lost 1 base, and 8 bases lay in between. Germline V lookup: CDR1 SEHNR, CDR2 FQNEAQ (reference sequence). The CDR3 spans 13 residues. The whole variable domain, remainder taken from reference TRBV7-9 and TRBJ1-1, is DTGVSQNPRHKITKRGQNVTFRCDPISEHNRLYWYRQTLGQGPEFLTYFQNEAQLEKSRLLSDRFSAERPKGSFSTLEIQRTEQGDSAMYLCASSPLSNTEAFFGQGTRLTVV.

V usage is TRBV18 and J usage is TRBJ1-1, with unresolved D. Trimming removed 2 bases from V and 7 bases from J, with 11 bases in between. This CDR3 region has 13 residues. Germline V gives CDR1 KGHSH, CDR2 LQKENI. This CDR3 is CASSPGRSLEAFF. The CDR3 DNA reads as TGTGCCAGCTCACCAGGGCGCTCCCTTGAAGCTTTCTTT.